This TCR beta chain appears in the sequencing data of a study of blood T cell repertoires in COVID-19 (dated by TCRdb to about 2020). Regarding the study in general: Samples from collaborators originated in the United States, Italy and Spain and spanned both the acute and convalescent phases of COVID-19. A de-identified subject ID, COVID-19 status, age in years and sex were almost always included in the sample metadata. The material from the prospective study consisted of cDNA or gDNA derived from T cells, B-cell-depleted T cells, or PBMCs. The repertoires were released in a freely available public database intended as a resource for research on the immune response to SARS-CoV-2. Where HLA class I and class II types were available, the types were taken from metadata supplied by the sample provider, not from assay-based typing. The samples were drawn from two sources: the first 160 participants of the ongoing ImmuneRACE study, and about 1,300 subjects contributed by 6 global collaborators. Deeply sampled blood TCRbeta repertoires from subjects exposed to, actively infected with, or recovered from COVID-19 were included in the dataset.

Results the study describes overall, beyond this receptor: The quantity of clinical and demographic metadata differed by source and by participant and was supplied without curation.

The CDR3 measures 15 amino acids from cysteine to phenylalanine. The DNA shown is the 45-base CDR3, in frame from base 1. Trimmed from V: 5 bases; trimmed from J: 2 bases; junction bases lacking a gene match: 6. Reading the germline V gene (reference sequence) gives CDR1 MNHEY and CDR2 SMNVEV. TCRbeta CDR3 regions were amplified from genomic DNA using the immunoSEQ Assay, a bias-controlled multiplex PCR. The original methods were these. The number of nucleated cells in each sample was estimated by amplification of reference gene primers within the assay. To quantify the absolute abundance of each unique TCRbeta CDR3 rearrangement, sequence reads were collapsed and filtered. For each sample, productive Simpson clonality was calculated as the square root of Simpson's diversity index over productive rearrangements. The clones in this table, taken by TCRdb from immuneACCESS, are in-frame only. Not every clone is retained; where verified, under half of the shortfall comes from an unresolved V gene, and the cause of the rest is unknown. The V and J calls and clone size are taken from that table; D and trimming were inferred from the DNA. The sample table records roughly 140,000 clones; roughly nine tenths of these occur just once. Just over 3% of the sample comes from the top ten.

Each collaborating institution followed its own protocols to collect whole blood in K2EDTA tubes. Collaborator samples were shipped for TCRbeta analysis as frozen whole blood, isolated PBMCs, or DNA extracted from either sample type. Notes on this clone: Its antigen remains unidentified. The sample holds no much larger clone one base away, and base qualities are not on file.

This sequence uses TRBV27 and TRBJ2-7; 10 bases in the middle match TRBD2. The TCR sequence derives from an older woman with active COVID-19. The sample was peripheral blood. The nucleotide sequence reads TGTGCCAGCAGTCTACTAGGGACTAGCGCCTACGAGCAGTACTTC. This gives the protein CASSLLGTSAYEQYF.